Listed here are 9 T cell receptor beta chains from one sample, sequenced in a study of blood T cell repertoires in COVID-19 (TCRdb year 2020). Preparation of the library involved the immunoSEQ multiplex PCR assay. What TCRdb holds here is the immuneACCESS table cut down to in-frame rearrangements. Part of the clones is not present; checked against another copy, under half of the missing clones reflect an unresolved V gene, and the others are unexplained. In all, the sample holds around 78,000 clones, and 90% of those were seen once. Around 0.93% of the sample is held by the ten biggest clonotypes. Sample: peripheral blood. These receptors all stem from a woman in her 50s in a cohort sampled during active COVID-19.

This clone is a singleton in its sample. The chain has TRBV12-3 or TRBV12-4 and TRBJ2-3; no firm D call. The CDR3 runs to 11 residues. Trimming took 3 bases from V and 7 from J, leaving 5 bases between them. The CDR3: CASSLEYTQYF. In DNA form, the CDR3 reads TGTGCCAGCAGTTTGGAGTATACGCAGTATTTT.

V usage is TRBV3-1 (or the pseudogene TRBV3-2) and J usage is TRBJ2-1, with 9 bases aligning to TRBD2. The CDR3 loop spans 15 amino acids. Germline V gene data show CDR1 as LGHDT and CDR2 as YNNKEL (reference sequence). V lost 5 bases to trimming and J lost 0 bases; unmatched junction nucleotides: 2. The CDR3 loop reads CASSSSGISYNEQFF. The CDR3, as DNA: TGTGCCAGCAGCTCTAGCGGGATCTCCTACAATGAGCAGTTCTTC.

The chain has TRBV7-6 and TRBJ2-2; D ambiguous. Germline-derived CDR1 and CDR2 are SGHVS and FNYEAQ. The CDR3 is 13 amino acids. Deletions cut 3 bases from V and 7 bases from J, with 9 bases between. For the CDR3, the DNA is TGTGCCAGCAGCTTCAGTGTGTTCGGGGAGCTGTTTTTT. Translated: CASSFSVFGELFF.

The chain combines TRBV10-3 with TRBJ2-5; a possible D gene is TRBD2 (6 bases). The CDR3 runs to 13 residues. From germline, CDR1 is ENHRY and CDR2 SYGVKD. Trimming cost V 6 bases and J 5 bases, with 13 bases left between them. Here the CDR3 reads CAIRASEGETQYF. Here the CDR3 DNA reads TGTGCCATCAGGGCCTCGGAGGGGGAGACCCAGTACTTC.

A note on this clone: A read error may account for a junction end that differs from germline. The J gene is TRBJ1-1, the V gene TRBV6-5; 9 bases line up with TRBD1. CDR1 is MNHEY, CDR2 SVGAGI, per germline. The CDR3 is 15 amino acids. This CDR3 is CASSPDRGLKTEAFF. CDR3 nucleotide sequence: TGTGCCAGCAGCCCCGACAGGGGGTTGAAGACTGAAGCTTTCTTT.

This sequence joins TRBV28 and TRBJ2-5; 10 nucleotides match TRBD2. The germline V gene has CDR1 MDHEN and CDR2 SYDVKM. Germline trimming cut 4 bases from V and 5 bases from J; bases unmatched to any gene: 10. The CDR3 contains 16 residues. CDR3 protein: CASSSPQREGHETQYF. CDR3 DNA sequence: TGTGCCAGCAGTTCCCCTCAGCGGGAGGGTCATGAGACCCAGTACTTC.

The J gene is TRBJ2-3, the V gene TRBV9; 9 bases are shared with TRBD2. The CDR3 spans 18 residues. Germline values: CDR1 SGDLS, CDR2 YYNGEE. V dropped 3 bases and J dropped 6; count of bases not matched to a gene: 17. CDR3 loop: CASSARSGTSPYLDTQYF. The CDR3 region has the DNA TGTGCCAGCAGCGCCCGGTCCGGGACTAGCCCTTATTTGGATACGCAGTATTTT.

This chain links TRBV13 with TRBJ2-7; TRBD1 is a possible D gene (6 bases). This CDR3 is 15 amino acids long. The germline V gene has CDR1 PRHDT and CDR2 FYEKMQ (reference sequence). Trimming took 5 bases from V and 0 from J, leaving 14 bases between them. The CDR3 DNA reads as TGTGCCAGCAGCCCCGGACAGAGCAGCTCCTACGAGCAGTACTTC. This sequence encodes CASSPGQSSSYEQYF.

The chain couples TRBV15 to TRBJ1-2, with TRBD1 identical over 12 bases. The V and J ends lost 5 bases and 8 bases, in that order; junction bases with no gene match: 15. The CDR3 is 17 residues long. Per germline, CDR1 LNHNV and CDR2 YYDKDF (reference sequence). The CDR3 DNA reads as TGTGCCACCAGCGAACTACCGGGACAGGGGGCGCGTGAAGGCTACACCTTC. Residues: CATSELPGQGAREGYTF. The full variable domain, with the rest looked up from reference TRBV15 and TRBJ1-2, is DAMVIQNPRYQVTQFGKPVTLSCSQTLNHNVMYWYQQKSSQAPKLLFHYYDKDFNNEADTPDNFQSRRPNTSFCFLDIRSPGLGDTAMYLCATSELPGQGAREGYTFGSGTRLTVV.